The 11 T cell receptor delta chains given below trace back to one sample, sequenced in a study of gammadelta T cells in human blood. TCRdb processed the RT-PCR reads again with the CATT caller. Found here are 500 or so delta-chain clones, about 57% of them singletons; the top ten hold about half. The sequencing sample was made of non-Vgamma9Vdelta2 gamma-delta T cells from fetal blood. The receptors stem from a human fetus.

Turning to this clone: A far larger clone is one nucleotide away, so this likely arose from a read error. The J gene is TRDJ3, the V gene TRDV1, with TRDD3 identical over 11 bases. J gave up 5 bases and V 4 bases, and 10 bases lay outside the gene matches. Per germline, CDR1 TSWWSYY and CDR2 QGS. The length of the CDR3 is 19 residues. The CDR3 DNA sequence: TGTGCTCTTGGGGTAGCTTACTGGGGGATAGTCCGGGACACCCGACAGATGTTTTTC. Protein sequence: CALGVAYWGIVRDTRQMFF.

This clone turned up a few times. TCRdb's entry gives the protein of a much larger clone, which mismatches this DNA's translation at residue 5, likely from a read error; the protein reported here is translated from the DNA. The chain links TRAV38-2/DV8 to TRDJ2; D is possibly TRDD3 (6 bases). The CDR3 totals 16 residues. The germline V gene has CDR1 TSESDYY and CDR2 QEAYKQQN. The ends were cut back, 10 bases at V and 0 bases at J, with 19 bases in the middle. In DNA form, the CDR3 reads TGTGCTGCGTACTTGGGGATGCAAGCTTTGACAGCACAACTCTTCTTT. Translated: CAAYLGMQALTAQLFF.

In its sample, this clone is medium-sized. Other DNA sequences in this sample translate to the same CDR3. J is TRDJ1 and V is TRDV2, with D tentatively TRDD3 (6 bases). Germline V gives CDR1 GEAIGNYY, CDR2 EKD. This CDR3 is 14 amino acids long. The V end was cut by 1 base, the J end by 0 bases, with 8 bases between. CDR3 nucleotides: TGTGCCTGTGACACTGGGGGGTACACCGATAAACTCATCTTT. It specifies CACDTGGYTDKLIF.

For this clone: With a far larger clone one base away, a read error is the likely cause. The sample holds other DNA sequences that translate to the same CDR3. The gene calls are TRAV29/DV5 and TRDJ1, with 12 bases lining up with TRDD3. V shed 2 bases and J 2 bases; nucleotides not matched to a gene: 28. CDR1 is NSMFDY and CDR2 is ISSIKDK in the germline V gene. The CDR3 is made up of 23 amino acids. CDR3: CAARDPSYVFSGGYAAYTDKLIF. Written as DNA, the CDR3 is TGTGCAGCAAGGGACCCTTCCTACGTTTTCTCTGGGGGATACGCGGCGTATACCGATAAACTCATCTTT.

By share, this clone counts as large. Other nucleotide sequences from this sample produce the same CDR3. V usage is TRDV1 and J usage is TRDJ2; 7 positions agree with TRDD3. Germline CDR1 and CDR2: TSWWSYY and QGS. There are 22 residues in the CDR3. J gave up 0 bases and V 2 bases, and 21 bases lay outside the gene matches. The CDR3 loop is CALGEGLPFGVLGTSLTAQLFF. CDR3 sequence (DNA): TGTGCTCTTGGGGAAGGTCTCCCTTTTGGTGTACTGGGGACCTCTTTGACAGCACAACTCTTCTTT.

Comments on this clone: The protein that TCRdb holds for this DNA derives from a much larger clone and differs from the translated DNA at residue 7, which likely indicates a read error; the protein shown here is translated from the DNA. The V call is TRAV29/DV5, the J call TRDJ1, with D uncertain. With 0 bases removed from V and 0 bases from J, the gap between germline ends came to 15 bases. The CDR3 has 16 residues. The germline CDR1 and CDR2 sequences are NSMFDY and ISSIKDK. CDR3 bases: TGTGCAGCAAGCGCGACTCGGGGTCCATACACCGATAAACTCATCTTT. It specifies CAASATRGPYTDKLIF.

This clone was found a few times. This sequence is one base from a far larger clone and is likely a read error. This sample includes further DNA sequences coding for the same CDR3. V is TRAV23/DV6 and J is TRDJ1; TRDD3 matches 10 bases. The CDR3 consists of 16 residues. CDR1 and CDR2 from the germline V gene are NTAFDY and IRPDVSE (reference sequence). CDR3 DNA sequence: TGTGCTGTGCCCGTCTTCCTACTGGGGGATACCGATAAACTCATCTTT. As protein: CAVPVFLLGDTDKLIF.

Note on this clone: A far larger clone is only one base removed, so a read error is likely. V and J are TRDV1 and TRDJ1; TRDD3 is a possible D gene (5 bases). The CDR3 has 15 amino acids. Germline CDR1 TSWWSYY, CDR2 QGS. Trimming removed 1 base from V and 0 bases from J, with 9 bases in between. CDR3 in DNA: TGTGCTCTTGGGGAACGGGGAAGGTACACCGATAAACTCATCTTT. It encodes CALGERGRYTDKLIF.

Notes on this clone: A much larger clone lies a single base off, so this may be a read error. This chain links TRDV1 with TRDJ1; 10 nucleotides agree with TRDD3. From germline, CDR1 is TSWWSYY and CDR2 QGS. The CDR3 consists of 15 residues. CDR3 bases: TGTGCTCATGGGGAGTACTGGGGGATTGGCGATAAACTCATCTTT. As protein: CAHGEYWGIGDKLIF.

By proportion, this clone is hyperexpanded. The same CDR3 also results from other DNA sequences found in this sample. The V and J genes are TRDV2 and TRDJ3; 12 nucleotides match TRDD3. CDR1 and CDR2 (germline): GEAIGNYY, EKD. The ends lost 3 bases at V and 2 bases at J; junction bases unmatched: 7. The CDR3 is 19 amino acids. The CDR3: CACDPINWGIPWDTRQMFF. The CDR3, as DNA: TGTGCCTGTGACCCCATTAACTGGGGGATACCCTGGGACACCCGACAGATGTTTTTC.

This clone is judged hyperexpanded. This sample also contains other DNA sequences that code for the same CDR3. The chain carries TRDV1 and TRDJ1; D uncertain. V shed 2 bases and J shed 0 bases, with 4 bases lying between them. CDR1 TSWWSYY and CDR2 QGS come from the germline V gene. This CDR3 spans 13 amino acids. The CDR3: CALGEGDTDKLIF. CDR3 coding DNA: TGTGCTCTTGGGGAAGGGGACACCGATAAACTCATCTTT.